The entry below describes one T cell receptor (beta chain). This clone occurred a few times. Its antigen has not been determined. One base away there is no much larger clone; base qualities are not given. The time point label, as the study defines it: roughly 2 years on ibrutinib. For TCR beta library preparation, roughly 1.8 micrograms of genomic DNA was extracted from cryopreserved PBMCs. Longitudinal blood samples from CLL patients receiving ibrutinib monotherapy were subjected to high-throughput TCR beta sequencing. The patients were enrolled in a single-center, open-label phase 2 trial of ibrutinib monotherapy. The data belong to a study of cytotoxic CD8 clonotypes in ibrutinib-treated CLL (dated by TCRdb to the early 2020s). Study-level background: The cohort included around 15 treatment-naive and approximately eleven relapsed/refractory patients; some 18 were IGHV unmutated. Responses were partial in some 24 patients and complete in 2; after median around 66 months follow-up, 14 stayed in remission and roughly twelve progressed. The response samples were drawn at a median of approximately 12 months into treatment, with a range of roughly 6 to 40 months. On average, each sample yielded 255,043 productive templates and 85,000 to 95,000 productive rearrangements. Of the 86 people in the trial, around 26 had longitudinal samples available. Cryopreserved peripheral blood mononuclear cells were collected before treatment, at response, and at either disease progression or sustained remission. Every remission and progressive disease sample was obtained while ibrutinib was still being received by the patients.

On the study overall, not on this receptor specifically: Public clonotypes were rare and either contracted or stayed stable during treatment, and the rise in clonality at ibrutinib response reflected the expansion of private clonotypes. Clonality increased at ibrutinib response, stayed stable in sustained remission, and fell back toward baseline at progression. Baseline clonality was found to be higher than that of age-matched healthy donors and was strongly correlated with circulating CD8+ T-cell counts. Lymph node repertoires were not examined, and the timing of sampling was not matched between patients in sustained remission and those whose disease progressed.

Each clonotype received, on average, 10x coverage in deep resolution sequencing performed on a MiSeq, where the target depth lay between 1 in 1 million and 1 in 200,000 T cells. The immunoSEQ hsTCRB Kit was used to generate TCR beta libraries. Turning to the authors' computational methods: The data were analyzed with ImmunoSEQ Analyzer and ImmunoSEQ Data Assistant, and V, D and J gene assignments followed IMGT definitions. Clonality was computed as one minus normalized Shannon entropy of productive rearrangement frequencies, ranging from 0 to 1. Public clonotype analysis was restricted to overrepresented clonotypes comprising at least 0.05% of each patient's repertoire. Repertoires from about a dozen age-matched healthy donors in immuneACCESS were used as clonality controls. As stored in TCRdb, this immuneACCESS dataset retains in-frame rearrangements with V and J assigned. A fraction of the clones does not appear; measured against another copy, unresolved V genes explain less than half of the discrepancy, and the remainder lacks a known reason. V and J calls and clone size follow that table, whereas D and trimming were derived from the DNA. This sample gives more than 200,000 clones in total; 70% of them show up just once. Roughly 14% of the sample is taken by the ten largest.

The sequence came from a human donor with chronic lymphocytic leukemia. Source: PBMCs, taken after 24 months of ibrutinib treatment.

The bases read TGTGCCAGCAGCGATGGGGGGCGCGTAAATGAGCAGTTCTTC. The translation is CASSDGGRVNEQFF. The V and J genes are TRBV9 and TRBJ2-1, with the D assignment possibly TRBD1 or TRBD2, given 6 matching bases for each. V loses 3 bases, J loses 7 bases, and the germline ends lie 14 bases apart. There are 14 amino acids in the CDR3, from cysteine to phenylalanine inclusive. Only the CDR3 region is kept as DNA, spanning 42 bases read in frame from base 1. The germline V gene sets CDR1 to SGDLS and CDR2 to YYNGEE.